One and the same sample provided the 28 T cell receptor beta chains below, sequenced in a study of T cell changes during pregnancy in multiple sclerosis (dated by TCRdb to the late 2010s). The library was made by the immunoSEQ multiplex PCR assay. In TCRdb, the immuneACCESS table is reduced to in-frame sequences with V and J assigned. These tables do not hold every clone; where another copy was compared, an unresolved V gene accounts for under half, and the others remain unexplained. For this sample there are about 87,000 clones; 93% appear just once. Less than 1.5% of the sample is held by the ten biggest clonotypes. This material consisted of peripheral blood, taken in the third trimester of pregnancy. These receptors came from a female donor in good health, enrolled as a control in a pregnancy study.

This clone was recorded once. The V gene is TRBV7-8, the J gene TRBJ1-5; D is uncertain. V was pared by 5 bases and J by 4 bases, with 12 bases between. Germline CDR1 and CDR2: SGHVS and FQNEAQ. This CDR3 is built from 14 residues. CDR3 in amino acids: CASSPGGPNQPQHF. The CDR3, as DNA: TGTGCCAGCAGCCCAGGTGGCCCAAATCAGCCCCAGCATTTT.

The chain links TRBV5-6 to TRBJ1-1; the D is unclear. This CDR3 contains 15 residues. Germline V gene data show CDR1 as SGHDT and CDR2 as YYEEEE. The germline V and J ends were trimmed by 0 bases and 1 base, with 10 bases remaining between them. The CDR3 region is CASSLGFTGNTEAFF. The CDR3 DNA sequence: TGTGCCAGCAGCTTGGGGTTTACGGGGAACACTGAAGCTTTCTTT.

The J gene is TRBJ1-2, the V gene TRBV11-2; 10 nucleotides match TRBD1. This CDR3 has 18 residues. Germline CDR1 is SGHAT and CDR2 is FQNNGV. J lost 3 bases, V lost 5 bases, and 15 bases had no gene match. The CDR3 reads CASSPLRRDRGDHYGYTF. The CDR3 DNA follows: TGTGCCAGCAGCCCACTTCGGCGGGACAGGGGTGACCACTATGGCTACACCTTC.

V and J are TRBV14 and TRBJ1-5; TRBD1 matches at 9 bases. This CDR3 is 16 amino acids long. With V trimmed by 9 bases and J by 1 base, 10 bases remained unmatched. Germline V CDR1 and CDR2: SGHDN, FVKESK. In DNA, the CDR3 is TGTGCCAGACAGGCACAGGGGGCGCGGAGCAATCAGCCCCAGCATTTT. This translates into CARQAQGARSNQPQHF. Supplemented by reference TRBV14 and TRBJ1-5, the full variable domain reads EAGVTQFPSHSVIEKGQTVTLRCDPISGHDNLYWYRRVMGKEIKFLLHFVKESKQDESGMPNNRFLAERTGGTYSTLKVQPAELEDSGVYFCARQAQGARSNQPQHFGDGTRLSIL.

This clone is a singleton in its sample. The chain combines TRBV15 with TRBJ1-4; TRBD1 agrees at 7 bases. In germline, CDR1 is LNHNV, CDR2 YYDKDF (reference sequence). The J segment lost 3 bases and the V segment lost 4 bases, leaving 5 bases of the junction unmatched. This CDR3 is 15 amino acids long. As DNA, the CDR3 is TGTGCCACCAGCAAGACAGGGACGGCTAATGAAAAACTGTTTTTT. Translation gives CATSKTGTANEKLFF. Full variable domain (rest looked up from reference TRBV15 and TRBJ1-4): DAMVIQNPRYQVTQFGKPVTLSCSQTLNHNVMYWYQQKSSQAPKLLFHYYDKDFNNEADTPDNFQSRRPNTSFCFLDIRSPGLGDTAMYLCATSKTGTANEKLFFGSGTQLSVL.

The gene calls are TRBV6-5 and TRBJ1-1, with 7 nucleotides matching TRBD1. The V and J ends lost 5 bases and 3 bases, in that order; junction bases with no gene match: 3. The CDR3 loop spans 13 amino acids. Germline CDR1 MNHEY, CDR2 SVGAGI. The CDR3 DNA reads TGTGCCAGCAGTCCGACAGGGTACACTGAAGCTTTCTTT. As protein: CASSPTGYTEAFF.

This chain connects TRBV29-1 to TRBJ1-1, with unresolved D. Per the germline V gene, CDR1 is SQVTM and CDR2 is ANQGSEA. The CDR3 is 13 residues long. The V end was cut by 3 bases, the J end by 11 bases, with 19 bases between. The CDR3 reads CSVDPKSSGLAFF. As DNA, the CDR3 is TGCAGCGTTGACCCTAAAAGCTCTGGGCTTGCTTTCTTT. Using reference TRBV29-1 and TRBJ1-1 for the parts outside the CDR3, the full variable domain is SAVISQKPSRDICQRGTSLTIQCQVDSQVTMMFWYRQQPGQSLTLIATANQGSEATYESGFVIDKFPISRPNLTFSTLTVSNMSPEDSSIYLCSVDPKSSGLAFFGQGTRLTVV.

The gene calls are TRBV6-1 and TRBJ2-7, with D unclear. The V gene lost 7 bases and the J gene lost 2 bases, with 9 bases spanning the gap. Germline-derived CDR1 and CDR2 are MNHNS and SASEGT. This CDR3 is 12 amino acids long. Here the CDR3 DNA reads TGTGCCAGCACAGCCAGGCCCTACGAGCAGTACTTC. Its translation is CASTARPYEQYF.

The rearrangement joins TRBV19 to TRBJ2-3; 8 nucleotides match TRBD2. Looked up from germline, CDR1 is LNHDA and CDR2 is SQIVND (reference sequence). The CDR3 spans 18 residues. Trimming cost V 3 bases and J 0 bases; bases outside gene matches: 11. CDR3 nucleotides: TGTGCCAGTAGTATCGGATTGGGAACTAGCGGAAGCACAGATACGCAGTATTTT. It is translated as CASSIGLGTSGSTDTQYF.

The genes are TRBV5-1 and TRBJ2-1; a weak D match, TRBD2 (6 bases). V shed 4 bases and J shed 9 bases, with 17 bases lying between them. The CDR3 contains 14 residues. Germline assignment: CDR1 SGHRS and CDR2 YFSETQ. Here the CDR3 reads CASSLGVSGGEQFF. Written as DNA, the CDR3 is TGCGCCAGCAGCCTCGGGGTTAGCGGCGGTGAGCAGTTCTTC.

The chain has TRBV10-3 and TRBJ1-2; a weak D match, TRBD1 (6 bases). In germline, CDR1 is ENHRY, CDR2 SYGVKD. The CDR3 loop spans 15 amino acids. V was clipped by 0 bases and J by 6 bases, with 14 bases between them. CDR3 coding DNA: TGTGCCATCAGTGAGTCAGGGGGTTTTGCTAATGGCTACACCTTC. This translates into CAISESGGFANGYTF.

The chain couples TRBV28 to TRBJ2-7; the match to TRBD2 covers 12 bases. CDR1 and CDR2 from the germline V gene are MDHEN and SYDVKM. The V and J ends lost 0 bases and 6 bases, in that order; junction bases with no gene match: 3. The CDR3 is 15 residues long. The CDR3 nucleotides read TGTGCCAGCAGTTTATGGGCTAGCGGGAGGGCCGAGCAGTACTTC. This translates into CASSLWASGRAEQYF. Using reference TRBV28 and TRBJ2-7 for the parts outside the CDR3, the full variable domain is DVKVTQSSRYLVKRTGEKVFLECVQDMDHENMFWYRQDPGLGLRLIYFSYDVKMKEKGDIPEGYSVSREKKERFSLILESASTNQTSMYLCASSLWASGRAEQYFGPGTRLTVT.

The V and J genes are TRBV15 and TRBJ2-1, with 8 positions matching TRBD1. This CDR3 spans 15 amino acids. The ends lost 4 bases at V and 6 bases at J; junction bases unmatched: 8. CDR1 and CDR2 from the germline V gene are LNHNV and YYDKDF (reference sequence). Here the CDR3 reads CATSTDRVLSNEQFF. CDR3 coding DNA: TGTGCCACCAGCACGGACAGGGTCCTTTCCAATGAGCAGTTCTTC.

The chain combines TRBV18 with TRBJ1-1; 10 nucleotides match TRBD1. Germline V gene sequence: CDR1 KGHSH, CDR2 LQKENI. The CDR3 sequence is 14 residues long. Trimming at V came to 6 bases and at J to 5 bases, leaving 6 bases not matched to a gene. Here the CDR3 reads CASSRQGAETEAFF. CDR3 coding DNA: TGTGCCAGCTCGAGACAGGGGGCGGAAACTGAAGCTTTCTTT. The variable domain in full, completed from reference TRBV18 and TRBJ1-1, reads NAGVMQNPRHLVRRRGQEARLRCSPMKGHSHVYWYRQLPEEGLKFMVYLQKENIIDESGMPKERFSAEFPKEGPSILRIQQVVRGDSAAYFCASSRQGAETEAFFGQGTRLTVV.

J is TRBJ2-7 and V is TRBV30, with 7 bases fitting TRBD2. Trimming cost V 3 bases and J 3 bases; bases outside gene matches: 5. Germline values: CDR1 GTSNPN, CDR2 SVGIG (reference sequence). This CDR3 has 13 amino acids. The CDR3 DNA is TGTGCCTGGAGGAGGCTAGCGGACTACGAGCAGTACTTC. It translates to CAWRRLADYEQYF.

By share, this clone counts as medium-sized (0.01 to 0.1%). The chain recombines TRBV10-1 with TRBJ2-6, with 7 bases fitting TRBD1. Germline trimming cut 6 bases from V and 0 bases from J; bases unmatched to any gene: 14. CDR1 is WNHNN, CDR2 SYGVQD, per germline (reference sequence). CDR3 length: 19 amino acids. CDR3 nucleotides: TGCGCCAGCAGGCCCCTTAGGGGGACAGCCCTCTCTGGGGCCAACGTCCTGACTTTC. This encodes CASRPLRGTALSGANVLTF.

This CDR3 reads CASGSGPWIEQFF. The CDR3 region has the DNA TGTGCCAGTGGTAGCGGGCCCTGGATAGAGCAGTTCTTC. The chain is built from TRBV19 and TRBJ2-1, with 7 positions matching TRBD2. The J segment lost 10 bases and the V segment lost 8 bases, leaving 11 bases of the junction unmatched. Germline V lookup: CDR1 LNHDA, CDR2 SQIVND (reference sequence). The CDR3 spans 13 residues. The full variable domain, completed using reference TRBV19 and TRBJ2-1, is DGGITQSPKYLFRKEGQNVTLSCEQNLNHDAMYWYRQDPGQGLRLIYYSQIVNDFQKGDIAEGYSVSREKKESFPLTVTSAQKNPTAFYLCASGSGPWIEQFFGPGTRLTVL.

This chain uses TRBV7-8 with TRBJ2-3; 7 bases agree with TRBD1. CDR1 and CDR2 from the germline V gene are SGHVS and FQNEAQ. The CDR3 sequence is 17 residues long. Losses at the gene ends were 4 bases for V and 4 bases for J; bases not matched to a gene: 14. The CDR3 region is CASSSDRSPTRADTQYF. CDR3 sequence (DNA): TGTGCCAGCAGCTCGGACAGGAGTCCTACCCGGGCAGATACGCAGTATTTT.

The rearrangement uses TRBV29-1 and TRBJ2-7; 10 bases map to TRBD1. The germline gives CDR1 SQVTM, CDR2 ANQGSEA. The CDR3 is made up of 13 amino acids. The CDR3 spells CAARDRGVDEQYF. As DNA, the CDR3 is TGCGCGGCCCGGGACAGGGGAGTCGACGAGCAGTACTTC.

This chain links TRBV9 with TRBJ2-2; D perhaps matches TRBD2 (6 bases). Per germline, CDR1 SGDLS and CDR2 YYNGEE. This CDR3 contains 16 residues. V lost 1 base and J lost 2, with 12 bases in between. The CDR3 coding sequence is TGTGCCAGCAGCGTATCTCGGGGGACCAACACCGGGGAGCTGTTTTTT. Translated: CASSVSRGTNTGELFF.

Written as DNA, the CDR3 is TGTGCCAGCAGCCCCCGGGACACCTGGGGACAGCCCCAGCATTTT. Residues: CASSPRDTWGQPQHF. This chain connects TRBV7-2 to TRBJ1-5; tentatively, D is TRBD1 (6 bases). The germline gives CDR1 SGHTA, CDR2 FQGNSA. The CDR3 totals 15 residues. Trimming pared 5 bases from V and 7 bases from J, leaving 18 bases between.

The chain employs TRBV27 and TRBJ2-2; 7 bases match TRBD2. Trimming removed 2 bases from V and 5 bases from J; junction bases left unmatched: 5. Looked up from germline, CDR1 is MNHEY and CDR2 is SMNVEV (reference sequence). This CDR3 is built from 15 residues. The CDR3 is CASSLEGGTTGELFF. The CDR3 region has the DNA TGTGCCAGCAGTTTAGAGGGAGGGACGACCGGGGAGCTGTTTTTT.

The chain links TRBV19 to TRBJ1-1, with a possible D match to TRBD1 (6 bases). Germline V gene data show CDR1 as LNHDA and CDR2 as SQIVND (reference sequence). This CDR3 is 11 amino acids long. Deletions cut 9 bases from V and 4 bases from J, with 9 bases between. CDR3 in DNA: TGTGCCAGGGGGGCGAGCACTGAAGCTTTCTTT. This sequence encodes CARGASTEAFF.

The V gene is TRBV5-1, the J gene TRBJ2-1; 10 bases agree with TRBD2. V lost 4 bases and J lost 3; bases outside the gene matches: 4. This CDR3 has 15 amino acids. Germline V CDR1 and CDR2: SGHRS, YFSETQ. The DNA of the CDR3 is TGCGCCAGCAGCCTAGCGGGGGAGGACTACAATGAGCAGTTCTTC. Protein product: CASSLAGEDYNEQFF.

The rearrangement links TRBV6-5 to TRBJ1-3; D is undetermined. V gave up 7 bases and J gave up 4 bases, with 14 bases separating them. Germline V lookup: CDR1 MNHEY, CDR2 SVGAGI. The CDR3 covers 14 residues. The CDR3 DNA reads TGTGCCAGCATGAGGTCAAACACCGGAAACACCATATATTTT. Its translation: CASMRSNTGNTIYF.

The chain couples TRBV10-3 to TRBJ2-1; TRBD2 matches 9 bases. The germline V gene has CDR1 ENHRY and CDR2 SYGVKD. The CDR3 contains 18 residues. V was pared by 4 bases and J by 0 bases, with 10 bases of the junction left unmatched. The CDR3, as DNA: TGTGCCATCAGTGTCAGGACTAGCGCACCATTCTCCTACAATGAGCAGTTCTTC. Translating gives CAISVRTSAPFSYNEQFF.

The chain combines TRBV30 with TRBJ1-6, with 7 nucleotides matching TRBD1. Germline trimming cut 2 bases from V and 3 bases from J; bases unmatched to any gene: 10. The CDR3 extends over 17 amino acids. Germline V gene sequence: CDR1 GTSNPN, CDR2 SVGIG (reference sequence). The DNA of the CDR3 is TGTGCCTGGAGTACCCTCCTTGGGACAGTCTATAATTCACCCCTCCACTTT. This translates into CAWSTLLGTVYNSPLHF.

This rearrangement joins TRBV27 to TRBJ2-3, with 12 bases identical to TRBD2. CDR3 length equals 16 residues. After removal of 5 bases from V and 8 bases from J, the junction contained 11 bases not matched to a gene. The germline gives CDR1 MNHEY, CDR2 SMNVEV (reference sequence). CDR3 DNA sequence: TGTGCCAGCAGTCCCCGGACTAGCGGGAAGAAGGGTACGCAGTATTTT. Protein product: CASSPRTSGKKGTQYF.